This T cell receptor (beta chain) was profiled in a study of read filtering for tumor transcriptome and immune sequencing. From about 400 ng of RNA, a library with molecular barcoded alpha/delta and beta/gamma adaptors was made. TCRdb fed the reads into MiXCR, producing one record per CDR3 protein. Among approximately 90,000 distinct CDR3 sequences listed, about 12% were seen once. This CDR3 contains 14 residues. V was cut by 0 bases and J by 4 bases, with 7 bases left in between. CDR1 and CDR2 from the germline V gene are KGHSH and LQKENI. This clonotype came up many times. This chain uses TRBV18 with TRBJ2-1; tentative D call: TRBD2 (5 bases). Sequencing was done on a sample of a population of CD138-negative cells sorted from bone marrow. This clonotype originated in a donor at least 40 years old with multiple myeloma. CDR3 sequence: CASSPPGVYNEQFF. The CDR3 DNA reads TGTGCCAGCTCACCACCGGGAGTTTACAATGAGCAGTTCTTC.